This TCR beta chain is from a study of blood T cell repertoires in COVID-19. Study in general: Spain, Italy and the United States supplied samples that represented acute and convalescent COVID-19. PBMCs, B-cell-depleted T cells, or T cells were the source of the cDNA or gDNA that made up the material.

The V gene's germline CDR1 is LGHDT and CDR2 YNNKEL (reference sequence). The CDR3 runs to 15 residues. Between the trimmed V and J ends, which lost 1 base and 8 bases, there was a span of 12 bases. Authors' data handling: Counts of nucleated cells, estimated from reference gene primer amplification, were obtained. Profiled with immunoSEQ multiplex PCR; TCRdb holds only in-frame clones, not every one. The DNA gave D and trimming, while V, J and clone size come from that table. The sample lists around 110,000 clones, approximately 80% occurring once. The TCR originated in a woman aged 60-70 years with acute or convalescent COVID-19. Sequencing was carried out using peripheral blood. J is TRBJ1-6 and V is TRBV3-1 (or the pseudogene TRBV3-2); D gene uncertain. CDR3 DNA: TGTGCCAGCAGCCAAGGGGTTATGCGGGATTCACCCCTCCACTTT. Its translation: CASSQGVMRDSPLHF.